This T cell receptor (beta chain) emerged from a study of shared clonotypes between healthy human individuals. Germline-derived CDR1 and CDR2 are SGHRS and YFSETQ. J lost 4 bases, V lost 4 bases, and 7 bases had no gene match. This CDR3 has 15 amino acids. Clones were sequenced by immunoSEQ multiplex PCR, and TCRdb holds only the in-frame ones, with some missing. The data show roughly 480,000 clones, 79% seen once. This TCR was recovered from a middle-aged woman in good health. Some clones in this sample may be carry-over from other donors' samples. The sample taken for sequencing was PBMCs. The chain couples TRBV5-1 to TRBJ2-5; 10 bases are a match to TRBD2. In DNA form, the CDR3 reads TGCGCCAGCAGCCAAGAGCGGGGGGGCGGAGAGACCCAGTACTTC. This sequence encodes CASSQERGGGETQYF.